This TCR beta chain was documented in a study of blood T cell repertoires in COVID-19. This CDR3 spans 15 amino acids. Deletions cut 0 bases from V and 2 bases from J, with 12 bases between. Germline lookup yields CDR1 GTSNPN and CDR2 SVGIG (reference sequence). Method: immunoSEQ multiplex PCR; TCRdb's copy keeps in-frame clones and lacks some. Seen here are 250,000 to 350,000 clones, 70% to 90% observed once, and the top ten hold about 3%. The chain is built from TRBV30 and TRBJ2-3, with a weak D call TRBD1 (5 bases). This clonotype originated in a woman younger than 45 with active or convalescent COVID-19. The sequenced sample consisted of peripheral blood. CDR3 loop: CAWSVSGSTTDTQYF. The CDR3 bases are TGTGCCTGGAGTGTATCAGGGTCTACCACAGATACGCAGTATTTT.